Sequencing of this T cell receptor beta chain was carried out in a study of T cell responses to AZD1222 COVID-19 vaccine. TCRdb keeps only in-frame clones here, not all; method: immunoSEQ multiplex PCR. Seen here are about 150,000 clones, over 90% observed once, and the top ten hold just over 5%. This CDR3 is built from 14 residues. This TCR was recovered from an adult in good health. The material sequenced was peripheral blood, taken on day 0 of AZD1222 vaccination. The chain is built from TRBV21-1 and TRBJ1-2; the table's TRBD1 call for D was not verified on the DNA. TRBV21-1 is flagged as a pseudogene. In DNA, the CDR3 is TGTGCCAGCAGCAAGGGCTCCCCAAACTATGGCTACACCTTC. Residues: CASSKGSPNYGYTF.